This entry concerns a single T cell receptor (beta chain). Antigen: not known. Mismatch with germline at one junction end may stem from a read error. This sample was included in a study of CD8+CD57+ T cells in acquired aplastic anemia. Points from the study as a whole: With respect to CD8+ Simpson's diversity, patients and controls did not differ significantly. Common to patients and controls were roughly 30 CD8+ CDR3 sequences.

Germline lookup yields CDR1 SGHTA and CDR2 FQGTGA. The CDR3 is 20 amino acids. Template material for TCR beta VDJ and CDR3 profiling consisted of genomic DNA. Each CDR3 protein is one row after TCRdb ran MiXCR on the reads. The data hold around 170,000 distinct CDR3 sequences, with nearly 50% observed a single time. All sequencing subjects had displayed CD8+CD57+ cell expansion on flow cytometry. Every one of the patients had aplastic anemia (severe, acquired). Patients had undergone no therapy by the time their blood was sampled. The sequenced material came from sorted CD4+, CD8+, or CD8+CD57+ T cells (not recorded which) from PBMCs. V and J are TRBV7-3 and TRBJ2-1, with TRBD2 identical over 14 bases. The sequence was collected from a human donor with aplastic anemia. The CDR3 nucleotides are TGTACCAGCAGCTTAAAAGGACTAGCGGGAGGAGGGGTGAACTACAATGAGCAGTTCTTC. Translation gives CTSSLKGLAGGGVNYNEQFF.